This T cell receptor beta chain was identified in a study of control samples from healthy donors and cancer patients (dated by TCRdb to about 2020). Note on this clone: Its antigen is still unknown. No per-base quality is available; no much larger clone lies one base away.

Receptor libraries were prepared by the immunoSEQ multiplex PCR assay. As stored in TCRdb, this immuneACCESS dataset retains in-frame rearrangements with V and J assigned. A fraction of the clones does not appear; measured against another copy, unresolved V genes explain less than half of the discrepancy, and the remainder lacks a known reason. The sample yields 100,000 to 150,000 clones; approximately 90% were counted once. The biggest ten clones account for less than 9% of the sample. Inclusive of the bounding cysteine and phenylalanine, the CDR3 is 14 residues long. Only CDR3 DNA remains: 42 bases, in frame from the first base. CDR1 and CDR2, looked up from the germline V gene, are SGHTA and FQGNSA. V and J lose 1 base and 5 bases, and a span of 9 bases separates them.

The clonotype originates from a woman aged 18-30 years in good health. The V gene is TRBV7-2 and the J gene is TRBJ2-1; confidence is insufficient to name the D gene. Material for sequencing was blood. In nucleotides, the sequence is TGTGCCAGCAGCTTAGATTTGGCGAACAATGAGCAGTTCTTC. It translates to CASSLDLANNEQFF.